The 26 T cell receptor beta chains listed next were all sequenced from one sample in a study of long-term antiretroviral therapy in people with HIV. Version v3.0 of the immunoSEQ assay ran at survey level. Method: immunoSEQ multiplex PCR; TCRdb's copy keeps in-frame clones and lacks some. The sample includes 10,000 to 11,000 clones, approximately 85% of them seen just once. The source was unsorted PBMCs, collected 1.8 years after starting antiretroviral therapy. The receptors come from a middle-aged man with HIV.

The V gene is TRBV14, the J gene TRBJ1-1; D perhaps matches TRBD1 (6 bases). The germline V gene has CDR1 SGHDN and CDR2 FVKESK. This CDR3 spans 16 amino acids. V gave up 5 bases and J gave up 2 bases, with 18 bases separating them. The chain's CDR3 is CASSSPGGVSNTEAFF. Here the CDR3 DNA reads TGTGCCAGCAGCTCGCCTGGGGGCGTAAGTAACACTGAAGCTTTCTTT.

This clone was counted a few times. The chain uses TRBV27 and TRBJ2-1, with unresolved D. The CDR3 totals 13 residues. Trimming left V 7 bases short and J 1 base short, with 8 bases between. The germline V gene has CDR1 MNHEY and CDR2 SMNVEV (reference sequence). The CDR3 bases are TGTGCCAGCACCCACAGATCCTACAATGAGCAGTTCTTC. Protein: CASTHRSYNEQFF.

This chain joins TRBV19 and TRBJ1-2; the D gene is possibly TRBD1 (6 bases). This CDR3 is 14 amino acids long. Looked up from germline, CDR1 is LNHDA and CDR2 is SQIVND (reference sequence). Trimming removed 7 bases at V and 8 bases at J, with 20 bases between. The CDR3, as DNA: TGTGCCAGTACCTTCCGCAACAGGGAAGTGGGCTACACCTTC. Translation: CASTFRNREVGYTF.

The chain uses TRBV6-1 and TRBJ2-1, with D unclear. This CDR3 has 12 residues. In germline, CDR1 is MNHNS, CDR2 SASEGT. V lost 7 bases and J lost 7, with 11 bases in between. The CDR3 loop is CASTGNSNEQFF. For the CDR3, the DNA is TGTGCCAGCACCGGTAACTCTAATGAGCAGTTCTTC.

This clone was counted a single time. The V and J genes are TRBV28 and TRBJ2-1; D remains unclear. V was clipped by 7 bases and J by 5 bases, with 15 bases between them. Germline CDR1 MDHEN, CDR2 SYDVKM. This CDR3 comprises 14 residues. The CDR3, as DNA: TGTGCCAGCACTAAAGGATCGTGGGACAATGAGCAGTTCTTC. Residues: CASTKGSWDNEQFF.

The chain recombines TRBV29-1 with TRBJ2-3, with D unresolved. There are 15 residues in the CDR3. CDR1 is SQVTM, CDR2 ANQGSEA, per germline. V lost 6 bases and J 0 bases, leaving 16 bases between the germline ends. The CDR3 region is CSVSEVLLSTDTQYF. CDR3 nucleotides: TGCAGCGTGTCAGAGGTCCTCTTAAGCACAGATACGCAGTATTTT.

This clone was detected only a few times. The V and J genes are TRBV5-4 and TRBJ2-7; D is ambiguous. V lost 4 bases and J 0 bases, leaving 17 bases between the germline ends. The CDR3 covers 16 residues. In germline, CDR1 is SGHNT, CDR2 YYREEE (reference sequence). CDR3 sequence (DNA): TGTGCCAGCAGCCAAGATCGGCGAGGTAGCTCCTACGAGCAGTACTTC. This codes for CASSQDRRGSSYEQYF.

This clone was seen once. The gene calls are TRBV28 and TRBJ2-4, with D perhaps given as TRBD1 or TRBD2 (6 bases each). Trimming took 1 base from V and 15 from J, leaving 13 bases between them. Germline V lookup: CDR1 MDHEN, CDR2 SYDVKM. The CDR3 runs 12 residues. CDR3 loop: CASSLLLGGMYF. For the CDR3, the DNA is TGTGCCAGCAGTTTATTATTAGGGGGGATGTACTTC.

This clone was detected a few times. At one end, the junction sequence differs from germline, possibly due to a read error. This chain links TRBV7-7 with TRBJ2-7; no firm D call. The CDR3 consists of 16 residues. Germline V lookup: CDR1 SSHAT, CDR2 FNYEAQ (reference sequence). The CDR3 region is CASSLGSYPGLDEQYF. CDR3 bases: TGTGCTAGCAGCCTGGGTAGCTATCCCGGTTTAGACGAGCAGTACTTC.

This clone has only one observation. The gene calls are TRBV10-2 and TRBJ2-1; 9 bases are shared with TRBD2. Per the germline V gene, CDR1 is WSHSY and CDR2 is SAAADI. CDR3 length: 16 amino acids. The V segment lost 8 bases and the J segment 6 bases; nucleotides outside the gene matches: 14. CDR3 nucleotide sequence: TGCGCCAGCCTAAAATTTAGCGGGAGCTTTGGCAATGAGCAGTTCTTC. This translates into CASLKFSGSFGNEQFF.

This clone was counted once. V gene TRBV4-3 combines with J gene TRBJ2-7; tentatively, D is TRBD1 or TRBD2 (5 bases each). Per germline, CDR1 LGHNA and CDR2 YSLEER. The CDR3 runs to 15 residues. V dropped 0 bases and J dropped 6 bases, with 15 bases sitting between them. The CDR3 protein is CASSQDQSRGSEQYF. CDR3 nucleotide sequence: TGCGCCAGCAGCCAAGACCAGTCCCGGGGCTCCGAGCAGTACTTC.

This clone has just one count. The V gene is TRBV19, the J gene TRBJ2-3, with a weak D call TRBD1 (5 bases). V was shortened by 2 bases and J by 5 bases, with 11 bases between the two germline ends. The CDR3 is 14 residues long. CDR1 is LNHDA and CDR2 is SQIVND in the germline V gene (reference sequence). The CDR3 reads CASSITHQGDTQYF. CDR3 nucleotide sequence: TGTGCCAGTAGTATAACCCACCAGGGAGATACGCAGTATTTT.

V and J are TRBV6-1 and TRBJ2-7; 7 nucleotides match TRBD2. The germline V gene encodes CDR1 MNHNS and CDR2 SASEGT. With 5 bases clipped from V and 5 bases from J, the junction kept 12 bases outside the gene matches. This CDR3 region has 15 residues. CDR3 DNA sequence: TGTGCCAGCAGTCCCCGCGGCGGGAGTCCTCACGAGCAGTACTTC. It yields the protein CASSPRGGSPHEQYF.

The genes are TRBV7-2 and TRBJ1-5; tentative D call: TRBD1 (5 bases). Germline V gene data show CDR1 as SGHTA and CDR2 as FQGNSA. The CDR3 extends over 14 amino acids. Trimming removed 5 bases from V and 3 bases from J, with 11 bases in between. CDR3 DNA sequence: TGTGCCAGCAGCCGGGGGATTTCCAATCAGCCCCAGCATTTT. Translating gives CASSRGISNQPQHF.

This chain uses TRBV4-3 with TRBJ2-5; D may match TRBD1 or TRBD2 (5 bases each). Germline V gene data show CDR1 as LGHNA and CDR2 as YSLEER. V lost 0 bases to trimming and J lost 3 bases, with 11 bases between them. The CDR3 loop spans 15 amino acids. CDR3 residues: CASSQDRDGEETQYF. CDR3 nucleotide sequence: TGCGCCAGCAGCCAAGATAGGGACGGGGAAGAGACCCAGTACTTC.

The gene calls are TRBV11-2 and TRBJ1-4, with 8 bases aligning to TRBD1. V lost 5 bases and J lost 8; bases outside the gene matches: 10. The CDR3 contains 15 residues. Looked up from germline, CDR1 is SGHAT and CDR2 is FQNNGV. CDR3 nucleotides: TGTGCCAGCAGCCGCTGGGAGACAGGGGACGAAAAACTGTTTTTT. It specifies CASSRWETGDEKLFF.

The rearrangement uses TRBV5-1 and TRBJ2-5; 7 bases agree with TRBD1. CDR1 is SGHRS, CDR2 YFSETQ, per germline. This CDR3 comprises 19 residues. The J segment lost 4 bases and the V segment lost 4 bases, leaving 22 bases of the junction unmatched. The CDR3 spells CASSLPSTGTLMTRETQYF. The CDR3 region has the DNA TGCGCCAGCAGCCTCCCCTCGACAGGGACGCTAATGACCAGAGAGACCCAGTACTTC. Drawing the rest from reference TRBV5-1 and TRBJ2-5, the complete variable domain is KAGVTQTPRYLIKTRGQQVTLSCSPISGHRSVSWYQQTPGQGLQFLFEYFSETQRNKGNFPGRFSGRQFSNSRSEMNVSTLELGDSALYLCASSLPSTGTLMTRETQYFGPGTRLLVL.

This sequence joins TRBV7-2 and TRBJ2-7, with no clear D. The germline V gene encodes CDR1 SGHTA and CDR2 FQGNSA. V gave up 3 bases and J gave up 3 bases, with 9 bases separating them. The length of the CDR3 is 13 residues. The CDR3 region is CASSLVSGYEQYF. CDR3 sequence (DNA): TGTGCCAGCAGCTTGGTCTCGGGCTACGAGCAGTACTTC.

The CDR3 region has the DNA TGTGCCAGCAGCTTGAGTAACGGATTGACTGAAGCTTTCTTT. It codes for CASSLSNGLTEAFF. The gene calls are TRBV7-2 and TRBJ1-1; the D is unclear. The CDR3 length is 14 residues. The V end lost 3 bases, the J end lost 5 bases, and 13 bases lay between the germline ends. Per germline, CDR1 SGHTA and CDR2 FQGNSA.

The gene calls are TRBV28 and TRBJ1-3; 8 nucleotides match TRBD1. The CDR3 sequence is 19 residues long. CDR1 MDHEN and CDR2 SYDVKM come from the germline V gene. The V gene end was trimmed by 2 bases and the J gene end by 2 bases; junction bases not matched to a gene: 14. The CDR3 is CASSLGGKSDRVAGNTIYF. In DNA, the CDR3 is TGTGCCAGCAGTTTAGGGGGGAAATCGGACAGGGTGGCTGGAAACACCATATATTTT.

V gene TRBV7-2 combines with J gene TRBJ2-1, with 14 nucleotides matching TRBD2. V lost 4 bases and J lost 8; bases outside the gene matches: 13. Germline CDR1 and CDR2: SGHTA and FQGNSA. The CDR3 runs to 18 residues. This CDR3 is CASSSLSGTSGSYHEQFF. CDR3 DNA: TGTGCCAGCAGCTCACTCTCCGGGACTAGCGGGAGTTACCATGAGCAGTTCTTC.

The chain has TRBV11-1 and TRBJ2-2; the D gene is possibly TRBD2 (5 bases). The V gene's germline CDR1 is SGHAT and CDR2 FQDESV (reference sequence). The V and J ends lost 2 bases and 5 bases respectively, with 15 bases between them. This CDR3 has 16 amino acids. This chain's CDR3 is CASSLLSGVNTGELFF. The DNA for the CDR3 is TGTGCCAGCAGCTTACTATCCGGGGTTAATACCGGGGAGCTGTTTTTT.

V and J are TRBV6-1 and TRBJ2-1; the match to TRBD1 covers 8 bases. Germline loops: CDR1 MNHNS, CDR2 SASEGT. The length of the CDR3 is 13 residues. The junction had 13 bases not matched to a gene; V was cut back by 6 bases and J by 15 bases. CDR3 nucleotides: TGTGCCAGCAGGGCCCAAGGACAGGGACAATGGTTCTTC. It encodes CASRAQGQGQWFF.

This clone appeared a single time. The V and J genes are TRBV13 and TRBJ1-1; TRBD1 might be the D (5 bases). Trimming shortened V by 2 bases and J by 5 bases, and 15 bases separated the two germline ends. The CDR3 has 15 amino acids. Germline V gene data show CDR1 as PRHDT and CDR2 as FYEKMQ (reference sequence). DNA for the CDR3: TGTGCCAGCAGCTTAAGGGGAGGGTTTAAGACTGAAGCTTTCTTT. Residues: CASSLRGGFKTEAFF.

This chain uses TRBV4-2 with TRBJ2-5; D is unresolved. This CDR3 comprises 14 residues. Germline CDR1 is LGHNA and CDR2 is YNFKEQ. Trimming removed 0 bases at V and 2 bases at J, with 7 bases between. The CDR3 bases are TGTGCCAGCAGCCAAGAGTCCAATCAAGAGACCCAGTACTTC. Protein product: CASSQESNQETQYF.

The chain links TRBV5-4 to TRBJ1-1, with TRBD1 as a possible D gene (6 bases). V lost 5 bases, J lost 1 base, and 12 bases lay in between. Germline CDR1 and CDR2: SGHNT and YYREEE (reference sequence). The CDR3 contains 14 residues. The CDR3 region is CASRVGGSNTEAFF. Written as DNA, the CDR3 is TGTGCCAGCAGGGTGGGGGGCTCGAACACTGAAGCTTTCTTT.